A single sample is the source of the 17 T cell receptor beta chains below, sequenced in a study of blood T cell repertoires in COVID-19. TCRdb keeps only in-frame clones here, not all; method: immunoSEQ multiplex PCR. In the table there are about 300,000 clones, about 91% of which are singletons. The material sequenced was peripheral blood. The receptors shown here come from a woman in her thirties with COVID-19, enrolled during active disease.

There are a few counts of this clone. This rearrangement joins TRBV9 to TRBJ2-2; weak D call: TRBD1 (6 bases). Germline V CDR1 and CDR2: SGDLS, YYNGEE. Trimming removed 3 bases at V and 1 base at J, with 10 bases between. This CDR3 comprises 15 residues. The CDR3 loop is CASSGTALNTGELFF. The CDR3 nucleotides read TGTGCCAGCAGCGGGACAGCGTTGAACACCGGGGAGCTGTTTTTT.

The chain couples TRBV6-6 to TRBJ1-1; the D gene is possibly TRBD1 (6 bases). V was shortened by 4 bases and J by 0 bases, with 9 bases between the two germline ends. This CDR3 region has 14 residues. Germline assignment: CDR1 MNHNY and CDR2 SVGAGI (reference sequence). The CDR3 here is CASSSGGLNTEAFF. CDR3 bases: TGTGCCAGCAGTTCCGGGGGGCTGAACACTGAAGCTTTCTTT.

The chain combines TRBV5-6 with TRBJ1-1; D ambiguous. Germline CDR1 SGHDT, CDR2 YYEEEE. The V end was cut by 1 base, the J end by 1 base, with 8 bases between. This CDR3 is built from 14 residues. The CDR3: CASSLSEANTEAFF. Here the CDR3 DNA reads TGTGCCAGCAGCTTGTCAGAGGCGAACACTGAAGCTTTCTTT.

The chain employs TRBV2 and TRBJ2-2; D may be TRBD2 (5 bases). Germline-derived CDR1 and CDR2 are SNHLY and FYNNEI. There are 14 residues in the CDR3. V lost 1 base and J lost 5, with 8 bases in between. The CDR3 coding sequence is TGTGCCAGCAGTGAAGTCCCGGGGACCGGGGAGCTGTTTTTT. Translating gives CASSEVPGTGELFF.

The rearrangement uses TRBV5-1 and TRBJ1-5; the D gene is possibly TRBD1 (6 bases). The CDR3 runs to 15 residues. Per the germline V gene, CDR1 is SGHRS and CDR2 is YFSETQ. V was cut by 0 bases and J by 3 bases, with 10 bases left in between. In nucleotides, the CDR3 is TGCGCCAGCAGCTTGGGGCCAGGGGACAATCAGCCCCAGCATTTT. Its protein is CASSLGPGDNQPQHF. The complete variable domain, with remaining parts taken from reference TRBV5-1 and TRBJ1-5, reads KAGVTQTPRYLIKTRGQQVTLSCSPISGHRSVSWYQQTPGQGLQFLFEYFSETQRNKGNFPGRFSGRQFSNSRSEMNVSTLELGDSALYLCASSLGPGDNQPQHFGDGTRLSIL.

The chain combines TRBV18 with TRBJ2-1; 8 positions match TRBD2. This CDR3 is built from 15 residues. The J segment lost 4 bases and the V segment lost 3 bases, leaving 5 bases of the junction unmatched. Germline loops: CDR1 KGHSH, CDR2 LQKENI. The chain's CDR3 is CASSPAGGTYNEQFF. DNA of the CDR3: TGTGCCAGCTCACCCGCGGGGGGAACTTACAATGAGCAGTTCTTC.

The chain couples TRBV7-3 to TRBJ2-2; 8 nucleotides line up with TRBD1. V gave up 1 base and J gave up 4 bases; unmatched junction bases: 5. This CDR3 is 16 amino acids long. Germline-derived CDR1 and CDR2 are SGHTA and FQGTGA. For the CDR3, the DNA is TGTGCCAGCAGCTTAATTCAGGGGGCATCCACCGGGGAGCTGTTTTTT. It yields the protein CASSLIQGASTGELFF.

The DNA of the CDR3 is TGTGCCAGTAGTAGGGGCCAGGGGCAGCCCCAGCATTTT. It yields the protein CASSRGQGQPQHF. The rearrangement uses TRBV19 and TRBJ1-5; D might be TRBD1 (6 bases). The CDR3 length is 13 residues. Germline lookup yields CDR1 LNHDA and CDR2 SQIVND (reference sequence). V lost 4 bases and J lost 7, with 11 bases in between.

J is TRBJ2-3 and V is TRBV4-3, with 12 bases identical to TRBD2. V was pared by 0 bases and J by 6 bases, with 7 bases of the junction left unmatched. The CDR3 length is 17 residues. Germline V gives CDR1 LGHNA, CDR2 YSLEER. CDR3 DNA: TGCGCCAGCAGCCAAGAGCCGACTAGCGGGGGAGGGGATACGCAGTATTTT. This translates into CASSQEPTSGGGDTQYF.

The chain couples TRBV18 to TRBJ1-2; TRBD1 might be the D (5 bases). Trimming took 3 bases from V and 8 from J, leaving 22 bases between them. CDR3 length equals 16 residues. The germline V gene encodes CDR1 KGHSH and CDR2 LQKENI. CDR3 DNA: TGTGCCAGCTCACCCGATCCCGGGACTCTCAACGGGGGCTACACCTTC. As protein: CASSPDPGTLNGGYTF. Using reference TRBV18 and TRBJ1-2 for the parts outside the CDR3, the full variable domain is NAGVMQNPRHLVRRRGQEARLRCSPMKGHSHVYWYRQLPEEGLKFMVYLQKENIIDESGMPKERFSAEFPKEGPSILRIQQVVRGDSAAYFCASSPDPGTLNGGYTFGSGTRLTVV.

J is TRBJ2-1 and V is TRBV12-5, with D possibly matching TRBD2 (8 bases). V was clipped by 2 bases and J by 1 base, with 21 bases between them. CDR3 length: 19 amino acids. The germline gives CDR1 LGHNT, CDR2 FRNRAP. Here the CDR3 reads CASGLSPREGALSYNEQFF. DNA for the CDR3: TGTGCTAGTGGTTTGAGTCCCCGGGAGGGGGCCCTGTCCTACAATGAGCAGTTCTTC.

V usage is TRBV4-1 and J usage is TRBJ2-1; tentative D call: TRBD1 (7 bases). The V end was cut by 0 bases, the J end by 4 bases, with 10 bases between. CDR1 and CDR2 from the germline V gene are MGHRA and YSYEKL. There are 15 residues in the CDR3. CDR3 residues: CASSQDRGRYNEQFF. Written as DNA, the CDR3 is TGCGCCAGCAGCCAAGACAGGGGGAGGTACAATGAGCAGTTCTTC.

The rearrangement uses TRBV3-1 (or the pseudogene TRBV3-2) and TRBJ1-1, with 9 nucleotides matching TRBD1. Trimming took 1 base from V and 3 from J; bases not matched to a gene: 3. Germline CDR1 is LGHDT and CDR2 is YNNKEL (reference sequence). The length of the CDR3 is 15 residues. The CDR3 region has the DNA TGTGCCAGCAGCCAAGGAGGGACAGGGTACACTGAAGCTTTCTTT. Protein: CASSQGGTGYTEAFF.

This sequence joins TRBV5-6 and TRBJ2-1, with a weak D call TRBD2 (7 bases). V was pared by 0 bases and J by 3 bases, with 13 bases between. The germline gives CDR1 SGHDT, CDR2 YYEEEE. The CDR3 consists of 16 residues. CDR3 sequence reads: CASSLAGGGFYNEQFF. CDR3 in DNA: TGTGCCAGCAGCTTGGCTGGCGGGGGCTTCTACAATGAGCAGTTCTTC.

The chain recombines TRBV7-2 with TRBJ1-5, with D maybe TRBD1 (6 bases). This CDR3 has 15 amino acids. V was pared by 5 bases and J by 3 bases, with 14 bases between. Germline V gene data show CDR1 as SGHTA and CDR2 as FQGNSA. CDR3 sequence reads: CASSPGRGVNQPQHF. The DNA for the CDR3 is TGTGCCAGCAGCCCGGGGAGGGGGGTCAATCAGCCCCAGCATTTT.

The chain has TRBV18 and TRBJ2-1; D remains unclear. The CDR3 runs to 15 residues. CDR1 is KGHSH, CDR2 LQKENI, per germline. Trimming left V 4 bases short and J 3 bases short, with 13 bases between. The CDR3 spells CASSLAVAGYNEQFF. In DNA form, the CDR3 reads TGTGCCAGCTCACTCGCCGTGGCAGGCTACAATGAGCAGTTCTTC.

The gene calls are TRBV6-2 or TRBV6-3 and TRBJ2-7; perhaps TRBD2 as D (5 bases). Per the germline V gene, CDR1 is MNHEY and CDR2 is SVGEGT. The CDR3 consists of 15 residues. Deletions cut 0 bases from V and 2 bases from J, with 11 bases between. CDR3: CASSYSDEGAYEQYV. The DNA for the CDR3 is TGTGCCAGCAGTTACTCCGACGAGGGAGCCTACGAGCAGTACGTC.